The source of this T cell receptor (beta chain) is a study of T cells in Graves' hyperthyroidism and ophthalmopathy. Study information: The authors collected peripheral blood at initial diagnosis, before any treatment.

Study conclusions and caveats: Most thyroid clonotypes that were expanded above 0.001 also turned up in blood.

Patients aged 18 to 65 had newly diagnosed hyperthyroidism that had lasted under 2 months. Amplification targeted TCR beta CDR3 regions from RNA transcripts. HTBI primers drove first-round RT-PCR of the TCR CDR3. TCRdb re-analysed the multiplex PCR reads in MiXCR, keeping a single row per CDR3 protein. The table records hundreds of thousands of distinct CDR3 sequences, about 14% of them present only once. The CDR3 totals 13 residues. V was shortened by 6 bases and J by 0 bases, with 11 bases between the two germline ends. Germline-derived CDR1 and CDR2 are DFQATT and SNEGSKA (reference sequence). This clonotype came up many times. Its specificity is unknown.

V and J are TRBV20-1 and TRBJ1-2; TRBD1 is a possible D gene (6 bases). Sequenced material: blood. The TCR originated in a woman between 25 and 40 years old with Graves' hyperthyroidism that later progressed to Graves' ophthalmopathy. The CDR3 sequence: CSAVDRTNYGYTF. The CDR3 DNA follows: TGCAGTGCCGTAGACAGGACTAACTATGGCTACACCTTC.